The sequence of this TCR beta chain was determined in a study of ipilimumab plus nivolumab after autologous stem cell transplantation. Through week 26, nivolumab 3 mg/kg IV was given weeks 1, 4, 7, 10, then biweekly. The method was immunoSEQ multiplex PCR; TCRdb's version includes in-frame clones alone and lacks a portion of them. The sample includes fewer than 85,000 clones, more than 80% seen only once; the top ten take around 2%. Losses at the gene ends were 7 bases for V and 4 bases for J; bases not matched to a gene: 11. This CDR3 has 14 amino acids. The V gene's germline CDR1 is SQVTM and CDR2 ANQGSEA.

The sequenced sample was PBMCs, obtained in a trial of ipilimumab plus nivolumab as post-transplant consolidation. The sequence was collected from a male donor with diffuse large B-cell lymphoma. The rearrangement uses TRBV29-1 and TRBJ2-3; 7 nucleotides align to TRBD1. DNA of the CDR3: TGCAGCGGTACGAGAGGGGGCATGTCAGATACGCAGTATTTT. Translation: CSGTRGGMSDTQYF.